This T cell receptor beta chain came from a study of blood T cell repertoires in COVID-19. CDR1 LGHDT and CDR2 YNNKEL come from the germline V gene (reference sequence). Trimming pared 0 bases from V and 0 bases from J, leaving 8 bases between. CDR3 length: 15 amino acids. In the original analysis: Scientists estimated how many nucleated cells there were by amplifying reference gene primers. The protocol was immunoSEQ multiplex PCR, while the TCRdb copy is restricted to in-frame clones and leaves out a portion. Clone size and the V and J calls come from that table; the DNA yielded D and trimming. This repertoire shows about 190,000 clones, 75% to 90% found once; its top ten account for approximately 6.7%.

The sequencing input was peripheral blood. The clonotype originates from a man in his forties with acute or convalescent COVID-19. The V and J genes are TRBV3-1 (or the pseudogene TRBV3-2) and TRBJ1-2; D perhaps matches TRBD1 (6 bases). CDR3 DNA sequence: TGTGCCAGCAGCCAAGATACAGGGACTAACTATGGCTACACCTTC. It specifies CASSQDTGTNYGYTF.